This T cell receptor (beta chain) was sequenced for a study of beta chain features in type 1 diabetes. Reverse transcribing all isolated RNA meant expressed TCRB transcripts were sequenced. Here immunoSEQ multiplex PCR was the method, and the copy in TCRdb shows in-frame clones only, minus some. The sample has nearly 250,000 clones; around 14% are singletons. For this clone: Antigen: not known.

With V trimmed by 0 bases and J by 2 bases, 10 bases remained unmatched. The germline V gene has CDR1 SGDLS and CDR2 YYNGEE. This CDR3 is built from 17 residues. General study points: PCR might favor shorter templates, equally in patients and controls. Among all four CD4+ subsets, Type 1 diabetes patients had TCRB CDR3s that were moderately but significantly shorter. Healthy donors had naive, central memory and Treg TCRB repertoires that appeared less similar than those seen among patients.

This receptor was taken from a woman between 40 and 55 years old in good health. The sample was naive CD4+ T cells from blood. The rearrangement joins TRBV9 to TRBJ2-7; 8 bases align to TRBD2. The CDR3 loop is CASSVGIAGGLAYEQYF. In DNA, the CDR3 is TGTGCCAGCAGCGTAGGCATCGCGGGGGGACTGGCCTACGAGCAGTACTTC.